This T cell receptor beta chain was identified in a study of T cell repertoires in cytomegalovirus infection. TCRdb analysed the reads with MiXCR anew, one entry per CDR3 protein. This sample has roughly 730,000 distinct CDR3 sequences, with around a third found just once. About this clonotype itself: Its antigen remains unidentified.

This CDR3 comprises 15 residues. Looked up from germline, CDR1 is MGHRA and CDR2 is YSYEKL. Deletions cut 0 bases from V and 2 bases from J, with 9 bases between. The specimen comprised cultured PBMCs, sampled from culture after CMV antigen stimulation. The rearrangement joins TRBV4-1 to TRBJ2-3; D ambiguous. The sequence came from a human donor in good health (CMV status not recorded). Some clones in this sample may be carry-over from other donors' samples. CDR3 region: CASSQDSTTTDTQYF. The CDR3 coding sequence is TGCGCCAGCAGCCAAGATAGTACCACCACAGATACGCAGTATTTT.